The 19 T cell receptor beta chains listed next were all sequenced from one sample in a study of T cell responses to AZD1222 COVID-19 vaccine. The data were produced by immunoSEQ multiplex PCR, yet TCRdb's version contains in-frame clones alone and is incomplete. The sample holds about 160,000 clones, more than 85% seen once. The source material was peripheral blood, sampled 28 days after the second AZD1222 dose. These receptors came from an adult who received the AZD1222 COVID-19 vaccine.

This clone was detected only a few times. The chain links TRBV3-1 (or the pseudogene TRBV3-2) to TRBJ1-1; D is unclear. The V end was cut by 2 bases, the J end by 3 bases, with 7 bases between. CDR3 length: 13 amino acids. Germline V gives CDR1 LGHDT, CDR2 YNNKEL (reference sequence). The CDR3 loop reads CASSQQRDTEAFF. The DNA of the CDR3 is TGTGCCAGCAGCCAACAGCGGGACACTGAAGCTTTCTTT.

J is TRBJ1-6 and V is TRBV11-2; D gene ambiguous. V was trimmed by 0 bases and J by 0 bases, leaving 9 bases between them. Per germline, CDR1 SGHAT and CDR2 FQNNGV. CDR3 length equals 17 residues. CDR3 sequence: CASSLDLRSSYNSPLHF. DNA of the CDR3: TGTGCCAGCAGCTTAGATCTGCGGAGCTCCTATAATTCACCCCTCCACTTT.

The gene calls are TRBV29-1 and TRBJ2-7; D unclear. Germline-derived CDR1 and CDR2 are SQVTM and ANQGSEA. This CDR3 has 13 residues. V lost 1 base and J lost 2, with 9 bases in between. This CDR3 is CSVEGGSPYEQYF. CDR3 bases: TGCAGCGTTGAAGGGGGTTCCCCCTACGAGCAGTACTTC.

The V and J genes are TRBV28 and TRBJ1-1, with TRBD1 identical over 11 bases. Germline values: CDR1 MDHEN, CDR2 SYDVKM. Germline trimming cut 7 bases from V and 10 bases from J; bases unmatched to any gene: 11. There are 14 residues in the CDR3. In DNA, the CDR3 is TGTGCCAGCACCGGGACAGGGGGAAGGTGGGCAGCTTTCTTT. Amino acids: CASTGTGGRWAAFF.

The V gene is TRBV5-6, the J gene TRBJ1-1, with no clear D. The ends were cut back, 1 base at V and 4 bases at J, with 11 bases in the middle. The CDR3 runs to 14 residues. Germline-derived CDR1 and CDR2 are SGHDT and YYEEEE. The CDR3 nucleotides read TGTGCCAGCAGCTTGTTTGGGCCGGGCACTGAAGCTTTCTTT. It translates to CASSLFGPGTEAFF.

The chain joins TRBV5-1 to TRBJ2-6; D is unresolved. Per germline, CDR1 SGHRS and CDR2 YFSETQ. This CDR3 is built from 11 residues. V was shortened by 4 bases and J by 6 bases, with 2 bases between the two germline ends. The CDR3 bases are TGCGCCAGCAGCAAGGCCAACGTCCTGACTTTC. Translated: CASSKANVLTF.

The chain recombines TRBV29-1 with TRBJ2-1, with 7 bases matching TRBD2. Germline V gene data show CDR1 as SQVTM and CDR2 as ANQGSEA. This CDR3 has 16 residues. Trimming cost V 4 bases and J 5 bases; bases outside gene matches: 14. CDR3 sequence: CSVAAGIGGTNNEQFF. Here the CDR3 DNA reads TGCAGCGTTGCAGCCGGGATCGGCGGGACTAACAATGAGCAGTTCTTC.

The V call is TRBV28, the J call TRBJ2-3, with D possibly being TRBD1 (7 bases). Germline CDR1 reads MDHEN; CDR2 reads SYDVKM. The germline V and J ends were trimmed by 3 bases and 6 bases, with 19 bases remaining between them. This CDR3 contains 16 residues. The CDR3 loop reads CASSLAPGGPSDTQYF. DNA of the CDR3: TGTGCCAGCAGTTTGGCCCCAGGGGGGCCGAGCGATACGCAGTATTTT.

The chain combines TRBV7-2 with TRBJ2-7, with D unclear. CDR3 size: 13 residues. V gave up 8 bases and J gave up 0 bases, with 11 bases separating them. Germline V gene data show CDR1 as SGHTA and CDR2 as FQGNSA. The DNA for the CDR3 is TGTGCCAGCTCCCCGTCCGTCTCCTACGAGCAGTACTTC. Translating it yields CASSPSVSYEQYF.

The chain combines TRBV6-2 or TRBV6-3 with TRBJ2-1, with TRBD2 matching over 13 bases. Germline V gives CDR1 MNHEY, CDR2 SVGEGT. This CDR3 is built from 19 residues. The junction had 21 bases not matched to a gene; V was cut back by 6 bases and J by 10 bases. The CDR3 nucleotides read TGTGCCAGCAGCCTAGTTCTCGGGACTAGCGGGACTAACTCGGGAGAGCAGTTCTTC. It specifies CASSLVLGTSGTNSGEQFF.

The rearrangement joins TRBV7-2 to TRBJ1-3, with a possible D match to TRBD1 (6 bases). Germline V gene data show CDR1 as SGHTA and CDR2 as FQGNSA. V dropped 6 bases and J dropped 1 base, with 13 bases sitting between them. This CDR3 region has 15 residues. The CDR3 region is CASRGGRESGNTIYF. In nucleotides, the CDR3 is TGTGCCAGCAGGGGGGGGCGAGAATCTGGAAACACCATATATTTT.

CDR3 sequence reads: CASSTTADTQYF. CDR3 DNA: TGTGCCAGCAGCACGACTGCAGATACGCAGTATTTT. The V call is TRBV9, the J call TRBJ2-3; D gene unclear. CDR1 SGDLS and CDR2 YYNGEE come from the germline V gene. V shed 4 bases and J shed 4 bases, with 7 bases lying between them. CDR3 size: 12 residues.

The rearrangement uses TRBV6-1 and TRBJ1-6; D remains ambiguous. Germline V gene lookup returns CDR1 MNHNS and CDR2 SASEGT. The CDR3 is made up of 14 amino acids. V lost 3 bases and J 0 bases, leaving 3 bases between the germline ends. The CDR3 protein is CASSEISYNSPLHF. The CDR3 nucleotides read TGTGCCAGCAGTGAGATCTCCTATAATTCACCCCTCCACTTT.

V usage is TRBV25-1 and J usage is TRBJ2-7; the D is unclear. In germline, CDR1 is MGHDK, CDR2 SYGVNS. Trimming removed 3 bases at V and 2 bases at J, with 11 bases between. This CDR3 has 14 residues. CDR3 sequence (DNA): TGTGCCAGCAGTGATGTCGACGATACCTACGAGCAGTACTTC. Encoded protein: CASSDVDDTYEQYF.

The chain is built from TRBV6-5 and TRBJ2-2, with a possible D match to TRBD1 (5 bases). The V gene lost 0 bases and the J gene lost 1 base, with 6 bases spanning the gap. The CDR3 is made up of 15 amino acids. The V gene's germline CDR1 is MNHEY and CDR2 SVGAGI. CDR3 sequence: CASSYSGQNTGELFF. The CDR3, as DNA: TGTGCCAGCAGTTACTCTGGACAGAACACCGGGGAGCTGTTTTTT.

The gene calls are TRBV5-1 and TRBJ2-7; TRBD2 matches 13 bases. This CDR3 is 14 amino acids long. The germline V gene encodes CDR1 SGHRS and CDR2 YFSETQ. The junction had 3 bases not matched to a gene; V was cut back by 4 bases and J by 5 bases. The CDR3 sequence is CASSHGLAGDEQYF. CDR3 nucleotide sequence: TGCGCCAGCAGCCATGGACTAGCGGGAGACGAGCAGTACTTC.

This clone was detected only once. The rearrangement links TRBV5-4 to TRBJ2-3, with 7 bases that match TRBD1. J lost 5 bases, V lost 4 bases, and 13 bases had no gene match. CDR3 size: 16 residues. Germline V CDR1 and CDR2: SGHNT, YYREEE (reference sequence). The CDR3 DNA sequence: TGTGCCAGCAGCCGCATGGGACAGAGGGAGCGAGATACGCAGTATTTT. Its translation is CASSRMGQRERDTQYF. Variable domain in full (rest from reference TRBV5-4 and TRBJ2-3): ETGVTQSPTHLIKTRGQQVTLRCSSQSGHNTVSWYQQALGQGPQFIFQYYREEENGRGNFPPRFSGLQFPNYSSELNVNALELDDSALYLCASSRMGQRERDTQYFGPGTRLTVL.

The V call is TRBV9, the J call TRBJ2-3; possible D gene TRBD1, 6 bases. V was cut by 3 bases and J by 0 bases, with 20 bases left in between. The germline CDR1 and CDR2 sequences are SGDLS and YYNGEE. The CDR3 runs 18 residues. CDR3 nucleotide sequence: TGTGCCAGCAGCGATTTTCCAAGGGGACACCTTAGCACAGATACGCAGTATTTT. This sequence encodes CASSDFPRGHLSTDTQYF.

This chain links TRBV6-1 with TRBJ1-4; D is uncertain. The ends were cut back, 1 base at V and 7 bases at J, with 22 bases in the middle. This CDR3 spans 18 amino acids. CDR1 is MNHNS and CDR2 is SASEGT in the germline V gene. The CDR3 DNA reads TGTGCCAGCAGTGAAGGGTTGGCGTTAGGGCGGTGGGGTGAAAAACTGTTTTTT. Translating it yields CASSEGLALGRWGEKLFF.